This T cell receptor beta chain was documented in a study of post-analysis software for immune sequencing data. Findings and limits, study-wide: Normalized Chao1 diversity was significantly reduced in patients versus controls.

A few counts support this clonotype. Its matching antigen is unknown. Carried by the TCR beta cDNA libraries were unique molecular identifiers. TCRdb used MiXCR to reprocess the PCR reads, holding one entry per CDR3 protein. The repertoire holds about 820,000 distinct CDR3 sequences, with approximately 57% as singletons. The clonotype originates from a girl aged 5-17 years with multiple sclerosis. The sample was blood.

Written as DNA, the CDR3 is TGTGCCAGCAGTCTCCTAGGGACTACAATCGCAGATACGCAGTATTTT. Residues: CASSLLGTTIADTQYF. The V call is TRBV6-5, the J call TRBJ2-3, with TRBD2 matching 7 bases. V was pared by 5 bases and J by 4 bases, with 12 bases of the junction left unmatched. Germline loops: CDR1 MNHEY, CDR2 SVGAGI. This CDR3 comprises 16 residues.